The present TCR beta chain was sequenced within a study of shared clonotypes between healthy human individuals. Repertoires were generated with immunoSEQ multiplex PCR, while TCRdb's copy carries only in-frame clones and drops some. The repertoire has about 2 million clones, 85% to 95% of them found once; the top ten carry under 0.15%. The study's findings and limits: Among the subsets, naive ones generally showed larger estimated richness than memory ones. Clonotypes which were not shared had lower generation probabilities than clonotypes that all four donors shared.

Trimming removed 5 bases at V and 1 base at J, with 8 bases between. Germline CDR1 reads WNHNN; CDR2 reads SYGVQD (reference sequence). This CDR3 comprises 13 residues. Nashville, Tennessee was home to all donors, each a Caucasian adult. A split of CD4+ cells into CD45RA+ naive and CD45RA-negative memory subsets was performed. In the case of this clone: Antigen specificity is unknown. A much larger clone is a single base away; this may be a read error. This sample also contains other DNA sequences that code for the same CDR3.

The rearrangement joins TRBV10-1 to TRBJ1-1, with D maybe TRBD1 (5 bases). This clonotype originated in a man between 18 and 29 years old in good health. Sequencing was done on a sample of naive CD4+ T cells sorted from blood. The subset denotes: CD45RA+ positively selected. The chain's CDR3 is CASSRDRNTEAFF. CDR3 nucleotide sequence: TGCGCCAGCAGTCGAGACAGGAACACTGAAGCTTTCTTT.